This is a list of T cell receptor beta chains from one sample in a study of blood T cell repertoires in COVID-19. Measured with immunoSEQ multiplex PCR; TCRdb has only the in-frame clones, and not every one. The sample holds around 80,000 clones, approximately 92% seen once. What was sequenced was peripheral blood. These receptors originate from a woman aged 80 or over with acute or convalescent COVID-19. The CDR3 runs from the conserved cysteine through the conserved F or W. D genes are given only for firm matches. Size tells how often a clone was seen (once, few, many) or the class of an expanded clone, and some rows leave it out.

D gene: -
V gene: TRBV4-3
clone size: once
J gene: TRBJ2-2
CDR3 DNA: TGCGCCAGCAGCCAAGTGGGCGGGACTCGACAGGGCGGTGGGACCGGGGAGCTGTTTTTT
CDR3 protein: CASSQVGGTRQGGGTGELFF

D gene: TRBD1
V gene: TRBV29-1
clone size: -
J gene: TRBJ1-2
CDR3 DNA: TGCAGCATTCCCGAACGGGACACAGGGGGTGGCTACACCTTC
CDR3 protein: CSIPERDTGGGYTF

D gene: TRBD1
V gene: TRBV25-1
clone size: -
J gene: TRBJ1-4
CDR3 DNA: TGTGCCAGCAGTGAAAGACAGGGGGCTTTTGAAAAACTGTTTTTT
CDR3 protein: CASSERQGAFEKLFF

D gene: TRBD2
V gene: TRBV7-6
clone size: -
J gene: TRBJ2-1
CDR3 DNA: TGTGCCAGCAGCCCTTTTCCCCATTTCCTGACTAGCGGGAGTCATAATGAGCAGTTCTTC
CDR3 protein: CASSPFPHFLTSGSHNEQFF

D gene: -
V gene: TRBV5-1
clone size: -
J gene: TRBJ2-5
CDR3 DNA: TGCGCCAGCAGCGTGGACACGGAGACCCAGTACTTC
CDR3 protein: CASSVDTETQYF

D gene: -
V gene: TRBV10-3
clone size: -
J gene: TRBJ1-2
CDR3 DNA: TGTGCCATCAGTGAGCAATATGGCTACACCTTC
CDR3 protein: CAISEQYGYTF

D gene: TRBD2
V gene: TRBV28
clone size: -
J gene: TRBJ2-7
CDR3 DNA: TGTGCCAGCCATGAAGTGACTAGCGGGGATACCTACGAGCAGTACTTC
CDR3 protein: CASHEVTSGDTYEQYF

D gene: -
V gene: TRBV4-2
clone size: once
J gene: TRBJ2-7
CDR3 DNA: TGTGCCAGCAGCGGACTCGTCGACCTAGCCTACGAGCAGTACTTC
CDR3 protein: CASSGLVDLAYEQYF

D gene: -
V gene: TRBV4-3
clone size: -
J gene: TRBJ1-2
CDR3 DNA: TGCGCCAGCAGCCAAGTTATCAGCGGGCATGGCTACACCTTC
CDR3 protein: CASSQVISGHGYTF

D gene: -
V gene: TRBV7-6
clone size: -
J gene: TRBJ1-1
CDR3 DNA: TGTGCCAGCAGCTTATTCCCAGGCTCCGGTTACACTGAAGCTTTCTTT
CDR3 protein: CASSLFPGSGYTEAFF